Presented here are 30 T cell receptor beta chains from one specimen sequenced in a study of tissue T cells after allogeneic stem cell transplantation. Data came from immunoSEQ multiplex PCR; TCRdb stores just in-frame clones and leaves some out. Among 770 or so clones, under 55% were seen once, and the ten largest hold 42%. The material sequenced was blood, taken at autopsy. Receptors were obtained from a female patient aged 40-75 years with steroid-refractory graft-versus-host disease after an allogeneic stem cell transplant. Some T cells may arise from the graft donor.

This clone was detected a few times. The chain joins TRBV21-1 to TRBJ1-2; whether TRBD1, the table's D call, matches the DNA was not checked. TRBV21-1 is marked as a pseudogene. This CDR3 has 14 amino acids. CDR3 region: CASSVNQGTYGYTF. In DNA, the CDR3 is TGTGCCAGCAGCGTAAACCAGGGGACCTATGGCTACACCTTC.

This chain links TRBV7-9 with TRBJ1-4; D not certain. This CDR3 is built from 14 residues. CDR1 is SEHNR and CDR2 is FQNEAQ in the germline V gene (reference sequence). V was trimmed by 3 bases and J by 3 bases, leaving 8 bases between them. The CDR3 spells CASSLAGANEKLFF. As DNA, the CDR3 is TGTGCCAGCAGCTTGGCCGGGGCTAATGAAAAACTGTTTTTT.

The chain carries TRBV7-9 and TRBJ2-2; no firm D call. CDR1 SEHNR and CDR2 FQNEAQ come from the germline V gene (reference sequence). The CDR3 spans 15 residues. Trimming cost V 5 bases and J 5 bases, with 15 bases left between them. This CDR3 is CASSPPLGHTGELFF. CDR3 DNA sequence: TGTGCCAGCAGCCCACCACTGGGTCATACCGGGGAGCTGTTTTTT.

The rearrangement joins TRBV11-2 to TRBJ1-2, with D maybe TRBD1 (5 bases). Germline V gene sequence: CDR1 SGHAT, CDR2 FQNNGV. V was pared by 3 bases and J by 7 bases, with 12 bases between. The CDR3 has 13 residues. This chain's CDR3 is CASSFSRGSGYTF. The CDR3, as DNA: TGTGCCAGCAGCTTTTCAAGGGGCAGTGGCTACACCTTC.

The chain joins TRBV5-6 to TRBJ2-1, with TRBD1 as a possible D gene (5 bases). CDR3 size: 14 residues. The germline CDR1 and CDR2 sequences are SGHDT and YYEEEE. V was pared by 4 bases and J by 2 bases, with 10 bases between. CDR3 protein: CASSLPTAYNEQFF. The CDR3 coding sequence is TGTGCCAGCAGCCTCCCGACAGCCTACAATGAGCAGTTCTTC. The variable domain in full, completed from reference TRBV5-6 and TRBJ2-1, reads DAGVTQSPTHLIKTRGQQVTLRCSPKSGHDTVSWYQQALGQGPQFIFQYYEEEERQRGNFPDRFSGHQFPNYSSELNVNALLLGDSALYLCASSLPTAYNEQFFGPGTRLTVL.

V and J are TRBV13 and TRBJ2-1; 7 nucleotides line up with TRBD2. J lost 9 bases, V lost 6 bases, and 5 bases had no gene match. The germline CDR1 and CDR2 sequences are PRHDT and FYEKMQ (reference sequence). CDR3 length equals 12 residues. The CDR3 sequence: CASRHSGPEQFF. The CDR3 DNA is TGTGCCAGCAGACATAGCGGGCCTGAGCAGTTCTTC.

The CDR3 nucleotides read TGCGCCAGCAGCTTGATCGGTCTAGAAGCCTACGAGCAGTACTTC. Translating gives CASSLIGLEAYEQYF. The chain joins TRBV5-1 to TRBJ2-7, with no clear D. Germline V gene sequence: CDR1 SGHRS, CDR2 YFSETQ. The CDR3 spans 15 residues. V was clipped by 1 base and J by 2 bases, with 13 bases between them.

CDR3 nucleotides: TGTGCCAGCTCATCTGGATTGGGCTCCTACAATGAGCAGTTCTTC. Protein product: CASSSGLGSYNEQFF. V and J are TRBV18 and TRBJ2-1; D remains unclear. Germline V gives CDR1 KGHSH, CDR2 LQKENI. V lost 5 bases and J 0 bases, leaving 11 bases between the germline ends. This CDR3 spans 15 amino acids.

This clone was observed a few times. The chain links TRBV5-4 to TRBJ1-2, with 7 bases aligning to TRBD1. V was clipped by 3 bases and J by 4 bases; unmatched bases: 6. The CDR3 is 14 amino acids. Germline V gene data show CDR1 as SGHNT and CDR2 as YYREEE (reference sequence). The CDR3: CASSWDSLGYGYTF. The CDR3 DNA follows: TGTGCCAGCAGCTGGGACAGCCTTGGCTATGGCTACACCTTC.

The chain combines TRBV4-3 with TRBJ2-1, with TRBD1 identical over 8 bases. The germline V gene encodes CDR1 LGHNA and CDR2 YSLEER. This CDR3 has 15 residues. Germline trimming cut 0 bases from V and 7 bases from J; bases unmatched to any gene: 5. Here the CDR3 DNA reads TGCGCCAGCAGCCAAGATAAAGGACAGGGAAATGAGCAGTTCTTC. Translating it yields CASSQDKGQGNEQFF.

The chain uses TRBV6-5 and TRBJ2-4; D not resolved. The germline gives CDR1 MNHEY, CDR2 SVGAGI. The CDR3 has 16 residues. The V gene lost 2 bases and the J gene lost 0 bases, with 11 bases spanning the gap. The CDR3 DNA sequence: TGTGCCAGCAGTTACACAAGACGTTTAGCCAAAAACATTCAGTACTTC. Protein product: CASSYTRRLAKNIQYF.

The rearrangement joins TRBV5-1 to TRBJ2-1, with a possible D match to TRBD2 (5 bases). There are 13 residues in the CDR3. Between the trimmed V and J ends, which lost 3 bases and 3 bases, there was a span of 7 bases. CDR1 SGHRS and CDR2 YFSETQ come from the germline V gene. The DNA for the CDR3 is TGCGCCAGCAGCTACGGACTCTACAATGAGCAGTTCTTC. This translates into CASSYGLYNEQFF. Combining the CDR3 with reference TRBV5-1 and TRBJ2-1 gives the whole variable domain KAGVTQTPRYLIKTRGQQVTLSCSPISGHRSVSWYQQTPGQGLQFLFEYFSETQRNKGNFPGRFSGRQFSNSRSEMNVSTLELGDSALYLCASSYGLYNEQFFGPGTRLTVL.

CDR3 in DNA: TGTGCCAGCAGCCAGAGGGGAGGCCAAGAGACCCAGTACTTC. Translated, it gives CASSQRGGQETQYF. The chain couples TRBV3-1 (or the pseudogene TRBV3-2) to TRBJ2-5; tentative D call: TRBD2 (6 bases). The ends were cut back, 3 bases at V and 1 base at J, with 9 bases in the middle. The CDR3 covers 14 residues. The germline gives CDR1 LGHDT, CDR2 YNNKEL (reference sequence).

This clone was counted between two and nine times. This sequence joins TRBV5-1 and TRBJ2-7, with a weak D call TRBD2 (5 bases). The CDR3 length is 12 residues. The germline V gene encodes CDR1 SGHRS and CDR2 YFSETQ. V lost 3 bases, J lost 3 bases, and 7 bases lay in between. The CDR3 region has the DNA TGCGCCAGCAGCTCCCGGGGCTACGAGCAGTACTTC. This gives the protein CASSSRGYEQYF.

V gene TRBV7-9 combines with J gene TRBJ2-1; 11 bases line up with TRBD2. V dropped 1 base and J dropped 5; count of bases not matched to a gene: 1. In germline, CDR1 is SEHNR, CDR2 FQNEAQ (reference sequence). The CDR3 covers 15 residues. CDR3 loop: CASSLELAGDNEQFF. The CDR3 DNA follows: TGTGCCAGCAGCTTAGAACTAGCGGGGGACAATGAGCAGTTCTTC.

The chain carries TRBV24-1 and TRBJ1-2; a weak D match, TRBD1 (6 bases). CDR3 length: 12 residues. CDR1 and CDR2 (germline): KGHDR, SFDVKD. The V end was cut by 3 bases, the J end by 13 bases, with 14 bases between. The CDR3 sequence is CATSDTGQRITF. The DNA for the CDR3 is TGTGCCACCAGTGATACCGGACAGAGGATCACCTTC.

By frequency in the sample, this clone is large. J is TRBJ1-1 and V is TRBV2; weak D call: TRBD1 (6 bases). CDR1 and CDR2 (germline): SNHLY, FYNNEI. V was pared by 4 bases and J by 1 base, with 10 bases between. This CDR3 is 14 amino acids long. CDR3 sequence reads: CASSVGRGNTEAFF. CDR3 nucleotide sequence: TGTGCCAGCAGTGTTGGCAGGGGGAACACTGAAGCTTTCTTT.

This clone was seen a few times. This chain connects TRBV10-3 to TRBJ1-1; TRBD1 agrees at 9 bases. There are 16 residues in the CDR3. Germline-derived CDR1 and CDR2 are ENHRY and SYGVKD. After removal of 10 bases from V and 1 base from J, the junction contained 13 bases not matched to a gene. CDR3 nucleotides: TGTGCCACCATCAGGCAGGGACAGGGCACGAACACTGAAGCTTTCTTT. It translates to CATIRQGQGTNTEAFF.

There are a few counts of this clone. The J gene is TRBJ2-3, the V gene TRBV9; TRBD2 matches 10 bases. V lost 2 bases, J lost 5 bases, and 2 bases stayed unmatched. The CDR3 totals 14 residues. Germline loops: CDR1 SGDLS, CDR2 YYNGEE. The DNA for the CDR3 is TGTGCCAGCAGCGTTAGCGGGAGGAGAGATACGCAGTATTTT. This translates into CASSVSGRRDTQYF.

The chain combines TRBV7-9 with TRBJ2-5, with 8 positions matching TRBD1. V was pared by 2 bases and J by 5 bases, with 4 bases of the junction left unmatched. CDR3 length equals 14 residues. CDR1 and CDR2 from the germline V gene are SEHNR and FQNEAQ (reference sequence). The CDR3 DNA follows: TGTGCCAGCAGCTTAAGCAGGGGGCATGAGACCCAGTACTTC. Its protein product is CASSLSRGHETQYF. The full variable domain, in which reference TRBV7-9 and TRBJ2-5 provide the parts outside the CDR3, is DTGVSQNPRHKITKRGQNVTFRCDPISEHNRLYWYRQTLGQGPEFLTYFQNEAQLEKSRLLSDRFSAERPKGSFSTLEIQRTEQGDSAMYLCASSLSRGHETQYFGPGTRLLVL.

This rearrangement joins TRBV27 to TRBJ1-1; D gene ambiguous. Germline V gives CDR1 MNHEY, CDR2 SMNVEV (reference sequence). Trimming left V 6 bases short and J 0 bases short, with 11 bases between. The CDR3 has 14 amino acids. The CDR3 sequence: CASRLGLMNTEAFF. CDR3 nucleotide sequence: TGTGCCAGCAGACTCGGACTCATGAACACTGAAGCTTTCTTT.

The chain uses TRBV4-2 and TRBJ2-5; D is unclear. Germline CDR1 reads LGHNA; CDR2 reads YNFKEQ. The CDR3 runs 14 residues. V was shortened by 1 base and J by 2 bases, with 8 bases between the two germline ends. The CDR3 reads CASSQVGSQETQYF. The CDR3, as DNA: TGTGCCAGCAGCCAAGTTGGCAGTCAAGAGACCCAGTACTTC.

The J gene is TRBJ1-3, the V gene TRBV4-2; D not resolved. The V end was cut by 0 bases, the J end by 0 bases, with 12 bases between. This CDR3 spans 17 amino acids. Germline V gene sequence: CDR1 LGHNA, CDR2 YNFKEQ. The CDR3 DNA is TGTGCCAGCAGCCAAGATAACAGACCGGGCTCTGGAAACACCATATATTTT. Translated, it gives CASSQDNRPGSGNTIYF.

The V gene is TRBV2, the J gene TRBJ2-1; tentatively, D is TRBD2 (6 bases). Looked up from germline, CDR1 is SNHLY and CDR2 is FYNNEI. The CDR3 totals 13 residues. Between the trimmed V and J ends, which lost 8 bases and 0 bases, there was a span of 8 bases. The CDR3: CASRGGSYNEQFF. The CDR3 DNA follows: TGTGCCAGCCGGGGAGGCTCCTACAATGAGCAGTTCTTC.

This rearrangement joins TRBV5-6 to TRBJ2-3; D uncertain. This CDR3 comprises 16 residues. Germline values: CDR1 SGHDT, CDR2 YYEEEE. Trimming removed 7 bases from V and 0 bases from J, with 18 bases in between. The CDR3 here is CASSITLVVSTDTQYF. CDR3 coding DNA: TGTGCCAGCTCCATTACCTTAGTGGTCAGCACAGATACGCAGTATTTT. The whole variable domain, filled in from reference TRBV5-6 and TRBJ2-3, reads DAGVTQSPTHLIKTRGQQVTLRCSPKSGHDTVSWYQQALGQGPQFIFQYYEEEERQRGNFPDRFSGHQFPNYSSELNVNALLLGDSALYLCASSITLVVSTDTQYFGPGTRLTVL.

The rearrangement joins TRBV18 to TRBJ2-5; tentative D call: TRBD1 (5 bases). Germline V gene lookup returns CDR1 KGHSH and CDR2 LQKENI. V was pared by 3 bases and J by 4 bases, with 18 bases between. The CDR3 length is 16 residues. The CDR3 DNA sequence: TGTGCCAGCTCACCCCTGGACATAGGGCTAGGAGAGACCCAGTACTTC. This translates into CASSPLDIGLGETQYF. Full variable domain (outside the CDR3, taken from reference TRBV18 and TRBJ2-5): NAGVMQNPRHLVRRRGQEARLRCSPMKGHSHVYWYRQLPEEGLKFMVYLQKENIIDESGMPKERFSAEFPKEGPSILRIQQVVRGDSAAYFCASSPLDIGLGETQYFGPGTRLLVL.

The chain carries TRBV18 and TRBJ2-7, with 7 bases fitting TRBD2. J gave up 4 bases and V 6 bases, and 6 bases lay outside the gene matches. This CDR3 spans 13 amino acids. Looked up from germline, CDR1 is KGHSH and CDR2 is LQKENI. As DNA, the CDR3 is TGTGCCAGCTCGTTCGCGGGAGCGTACGAGCAGTACTTC. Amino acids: CASSFAGAYEQYF.

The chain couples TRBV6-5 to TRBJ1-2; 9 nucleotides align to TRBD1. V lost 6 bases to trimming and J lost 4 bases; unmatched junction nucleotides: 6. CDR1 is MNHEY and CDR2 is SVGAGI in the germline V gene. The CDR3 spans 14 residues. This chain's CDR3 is CASRWTGVGYGYTF. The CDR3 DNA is TGTGCCAGCAGATGGACAGGGGTGGGCTATGGCTACACCTTC.

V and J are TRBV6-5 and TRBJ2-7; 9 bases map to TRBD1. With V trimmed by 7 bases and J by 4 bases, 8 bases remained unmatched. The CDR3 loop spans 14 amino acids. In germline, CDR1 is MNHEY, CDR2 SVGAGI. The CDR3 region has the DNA TGTGCCAGCACCCCGGACAGGGGAGGATACGAGCAGTACTTC. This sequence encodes CASTPDRGGYEQYF.

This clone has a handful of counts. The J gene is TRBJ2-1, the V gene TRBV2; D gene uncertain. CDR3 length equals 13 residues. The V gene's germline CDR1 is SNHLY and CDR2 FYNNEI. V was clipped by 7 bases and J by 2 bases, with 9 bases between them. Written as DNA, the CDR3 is TGTGCCAGCACCAAGTGGGCCTACAATGAGCAGTTCTTC. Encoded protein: CASTKWAYNEQFF.